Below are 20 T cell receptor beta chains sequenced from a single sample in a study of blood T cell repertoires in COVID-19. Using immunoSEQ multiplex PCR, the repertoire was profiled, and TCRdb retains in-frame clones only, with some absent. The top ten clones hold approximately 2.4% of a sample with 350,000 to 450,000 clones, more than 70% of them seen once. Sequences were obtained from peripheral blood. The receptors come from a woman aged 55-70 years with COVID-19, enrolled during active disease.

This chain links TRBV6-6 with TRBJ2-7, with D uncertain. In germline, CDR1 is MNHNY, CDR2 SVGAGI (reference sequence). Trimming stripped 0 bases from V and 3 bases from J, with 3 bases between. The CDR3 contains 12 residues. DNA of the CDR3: TGTGCCAGCAGTTACTCTCACTACGAGCAGTACTTC. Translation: CASSYSHYEQYF.

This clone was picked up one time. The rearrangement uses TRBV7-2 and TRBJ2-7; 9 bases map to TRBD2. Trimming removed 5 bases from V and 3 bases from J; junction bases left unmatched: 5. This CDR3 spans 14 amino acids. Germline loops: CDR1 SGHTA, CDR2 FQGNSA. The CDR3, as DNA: TGTGCCAGCAGCGTGGGCGGGGGGGTCTACGAGCAGTACTTC. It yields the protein CASSVGGGVYEQYF.

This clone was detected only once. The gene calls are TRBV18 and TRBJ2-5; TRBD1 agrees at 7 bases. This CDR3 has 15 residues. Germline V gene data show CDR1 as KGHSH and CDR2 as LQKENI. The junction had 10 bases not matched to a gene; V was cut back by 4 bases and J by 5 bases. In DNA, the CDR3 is TGTGCCAGCTCACGCGACAGGGTTTCGAAGGAGACCCAGTACTTC. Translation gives CASSRDRVSKETQYF.

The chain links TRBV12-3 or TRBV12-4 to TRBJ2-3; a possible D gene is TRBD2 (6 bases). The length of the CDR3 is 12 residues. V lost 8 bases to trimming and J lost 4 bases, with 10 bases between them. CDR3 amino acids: CASRGLADTQYF. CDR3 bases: TGTGCCAGCCGGGGGTTGGCAGATACGCAGTATTTT.

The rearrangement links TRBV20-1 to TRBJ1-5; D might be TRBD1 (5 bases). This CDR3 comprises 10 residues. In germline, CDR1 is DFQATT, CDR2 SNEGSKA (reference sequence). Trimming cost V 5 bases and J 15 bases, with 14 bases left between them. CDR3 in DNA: TGCAGTGCTTTCCTAGGTAGGGGGCATTTT. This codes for CSAFLGRGHF.

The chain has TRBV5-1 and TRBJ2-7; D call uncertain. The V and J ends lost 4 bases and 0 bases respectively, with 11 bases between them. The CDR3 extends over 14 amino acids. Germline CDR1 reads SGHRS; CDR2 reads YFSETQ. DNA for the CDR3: TGCGCCAGCAGCCTGCGTACGTCCTCCTACGAGCAGTACTTC. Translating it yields CASSLRTSSYEQYF. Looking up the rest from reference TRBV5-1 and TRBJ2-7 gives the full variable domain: KAGVTQTPRYLIKTRGQQVTLSCSPISGHRSVSWYQQTPGQGLQFLFEYFSETQRNKGNFPGRFSGRQFSNSRSEMNVSTLELGDSALYLCASSLRTSSYEQYFGPGTRLTVT.

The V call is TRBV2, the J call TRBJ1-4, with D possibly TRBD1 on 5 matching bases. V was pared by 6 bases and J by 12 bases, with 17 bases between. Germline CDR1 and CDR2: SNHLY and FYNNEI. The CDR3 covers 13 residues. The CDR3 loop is CASSLGTAGQLFF. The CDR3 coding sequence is TGTGCCAGCAGCCTCGGGACGGCGGGGCAACTGTTTTTT.

The DNA of the CDR3 is TGTGCCAGCAGCGTAGCAGGGAACAATTCACCCCTCCACTTT. This encodes CASSVAGNNSPLHF. The J gene is TRBJ1-6, the V gene TRBV9; TRBD1 might be the D (5 bases). The V and J ends lost 0 bases and 7 bases respectively, with 8 bases between them. In germline, CDR1 is SGDLS, CDR2 YYNGEE. This CDR3 contains 14 residues.

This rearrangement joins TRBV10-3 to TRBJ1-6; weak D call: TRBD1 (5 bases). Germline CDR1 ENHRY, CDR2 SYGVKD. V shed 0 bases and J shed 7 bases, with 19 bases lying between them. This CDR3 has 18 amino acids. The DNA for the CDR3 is TGTGCCATCAGTGAGTCTCCCGACAGCCGGCGGGGCAATTCACCCCTCCACTTT. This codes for CAISESPDSRRGNSPLHF.

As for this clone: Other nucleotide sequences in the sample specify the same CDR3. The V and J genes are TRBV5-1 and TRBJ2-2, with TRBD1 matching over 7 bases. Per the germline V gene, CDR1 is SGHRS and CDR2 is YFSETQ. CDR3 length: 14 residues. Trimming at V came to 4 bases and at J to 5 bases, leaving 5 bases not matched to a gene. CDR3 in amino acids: CASSLTGDTGELFF. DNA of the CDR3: TGCGCCAGCAGCCTCACAGGGGATACCGGGGAGCTGTTTTTT.

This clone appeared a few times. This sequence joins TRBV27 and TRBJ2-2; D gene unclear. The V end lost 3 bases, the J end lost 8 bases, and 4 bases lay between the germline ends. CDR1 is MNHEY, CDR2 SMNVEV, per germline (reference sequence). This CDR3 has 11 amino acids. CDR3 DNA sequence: TGTGCCAGCAGTTTCCGTGGGGAGCTGTTTTTT. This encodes CASSFRGELFF.

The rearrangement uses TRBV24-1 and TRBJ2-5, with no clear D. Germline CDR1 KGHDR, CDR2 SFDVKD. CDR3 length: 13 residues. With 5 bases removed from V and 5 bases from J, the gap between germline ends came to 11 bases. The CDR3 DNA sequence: TGTGCCACCAGTGGGCAGTTTTTCGAGACCCAGTACTTC. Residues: CATSGQFFETQYF.

DNA for the CDR3: TGTGCCAGCAGTACAGGGACAGGGGGCAGGGAGCAGTACTTC. Amino acid sequence: CASSTGTGGREQYF. The V gene is TRBV28, the J gene TRBJ2-7, with 12 bases lining up with TRBD1. V was clipped by 5 bases and J by 7 bases; unmatched bases: 6. Per the germline V gene, CDR1 is MDHEN and CDR2 is SYDVKM. There are 14 residues in the CDR3.

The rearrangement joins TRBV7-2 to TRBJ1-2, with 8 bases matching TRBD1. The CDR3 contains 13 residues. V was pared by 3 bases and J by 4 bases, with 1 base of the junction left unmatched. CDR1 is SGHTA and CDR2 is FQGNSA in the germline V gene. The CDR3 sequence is CASSFTGGYGYTF. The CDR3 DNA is TGTGCCAGCAGCTTTACAGGGGGCTATGGCTACACCTTC.

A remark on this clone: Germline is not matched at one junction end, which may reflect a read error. The DNA for the CDR3 is TGTGCCAGCAGCTTAAAGAACTCCGGGGAGCTGTTTTTT. Amino acid sequence: CASSLKNSGELFF. The chain uses TRBV7-3 and TRBJ2-2, with D unresolved. The germline V gene has CDR1 SGHTA and CDR2 FQGTGA. The CDR3 runs 13 residues.

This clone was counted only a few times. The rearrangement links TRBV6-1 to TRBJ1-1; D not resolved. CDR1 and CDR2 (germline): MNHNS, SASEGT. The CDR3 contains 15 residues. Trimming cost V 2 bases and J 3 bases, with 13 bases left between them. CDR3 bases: TGTGCCAGCAGTGAACCGTCAGAATCTTACACTGAAGCTTTCTTT. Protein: CASSEPSESYTEAFF.

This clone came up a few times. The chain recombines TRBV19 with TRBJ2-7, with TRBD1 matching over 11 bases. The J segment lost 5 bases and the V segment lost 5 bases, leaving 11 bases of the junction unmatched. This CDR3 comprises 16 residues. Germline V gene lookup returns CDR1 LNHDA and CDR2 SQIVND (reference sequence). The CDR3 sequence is CASSALSRGQGDEQYF. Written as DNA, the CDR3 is TGTGCCAGTAGTGCCTTATCCCGGGGACAGGGGGACGAGCAGTACTTC.

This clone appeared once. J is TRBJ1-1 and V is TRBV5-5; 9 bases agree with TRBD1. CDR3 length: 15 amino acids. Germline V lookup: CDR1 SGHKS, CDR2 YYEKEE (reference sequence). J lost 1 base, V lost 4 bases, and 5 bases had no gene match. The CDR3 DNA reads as TGTGCCAGCAGCCGGGACAGGGTTGGGAACACTGAAGCTTTCTTT. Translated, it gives CASSRDRVGNTEAFF.

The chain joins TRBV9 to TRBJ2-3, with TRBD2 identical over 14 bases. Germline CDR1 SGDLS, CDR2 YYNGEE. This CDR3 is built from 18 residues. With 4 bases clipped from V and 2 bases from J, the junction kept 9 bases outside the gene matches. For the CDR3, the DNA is TGTGCCAGCAGCCCCAGCCGGACTAGCGGGGGGTTCACAGATACGCAGTATTTT. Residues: CASSPSRTSGGFTDTQYF.

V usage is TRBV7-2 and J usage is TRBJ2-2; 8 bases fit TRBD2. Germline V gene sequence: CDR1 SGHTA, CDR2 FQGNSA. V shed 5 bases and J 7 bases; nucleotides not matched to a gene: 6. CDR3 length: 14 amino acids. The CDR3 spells CASSPTSAGGELFF. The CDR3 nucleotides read TGTGCCAGCAGCCCGACTAGCGCGGGCGGGGAGCTGTTTTTT.